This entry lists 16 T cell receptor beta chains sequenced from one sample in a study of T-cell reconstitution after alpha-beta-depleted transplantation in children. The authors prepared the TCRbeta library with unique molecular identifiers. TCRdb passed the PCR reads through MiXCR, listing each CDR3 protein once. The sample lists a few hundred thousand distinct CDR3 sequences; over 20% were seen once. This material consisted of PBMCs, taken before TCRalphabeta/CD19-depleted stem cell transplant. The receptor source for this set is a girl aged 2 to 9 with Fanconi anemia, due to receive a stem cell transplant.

The CDR3 region is CASSLGAGGRGFNEQFF. CDR3 coding DNA: TGTGCCAGCAGTTTAGGGGCGGGGGGGCGAGGATTCAATGAGCAGTTCTTC. This chain links TRBV12-3 or TRBV12-4 with TRBJ2-1; the match to TRBD2 covers 9 bases. J gave up 6 bases and V 1 base, and 10 bases lay outside the gene matches. This CDR3 has 17 residues.

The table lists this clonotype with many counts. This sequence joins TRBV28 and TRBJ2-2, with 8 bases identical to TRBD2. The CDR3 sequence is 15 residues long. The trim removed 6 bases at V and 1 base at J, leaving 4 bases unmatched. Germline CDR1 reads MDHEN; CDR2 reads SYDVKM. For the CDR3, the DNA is TGTGCCAGCAGGTTGGCGGGGGGGAACACCGGGGAGCTGTTTTTT. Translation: CASRLAGGNTGELFF.

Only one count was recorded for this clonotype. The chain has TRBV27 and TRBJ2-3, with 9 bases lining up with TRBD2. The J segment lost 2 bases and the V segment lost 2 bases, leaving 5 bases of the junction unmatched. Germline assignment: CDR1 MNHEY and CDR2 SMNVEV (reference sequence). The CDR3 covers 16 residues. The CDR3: CASSLAPSGTTDTQYF. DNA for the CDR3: TGTGCCAGCAGTTTAGCCCCTAGCGGGACCACAGATACGCAGTATTTT.

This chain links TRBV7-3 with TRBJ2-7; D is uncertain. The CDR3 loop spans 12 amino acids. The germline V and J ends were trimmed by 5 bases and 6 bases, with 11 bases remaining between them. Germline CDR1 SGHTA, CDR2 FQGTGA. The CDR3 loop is CASSPPGGEQYF. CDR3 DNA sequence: TGTGCCAGCAGCCCACCTGGTGGCGAGCAGTACTTC. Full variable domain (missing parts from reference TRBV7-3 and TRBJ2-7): GAGVSQTPSNKVTEKGKYVELRCDPISGHTALYWYRQSLGQGPEFLIYFQGTGAADDSGLPNDRFFAVRPEGSVSTLKIQRTERGDSAVYLCASSPPGGEQYFGPGTRLTVT.

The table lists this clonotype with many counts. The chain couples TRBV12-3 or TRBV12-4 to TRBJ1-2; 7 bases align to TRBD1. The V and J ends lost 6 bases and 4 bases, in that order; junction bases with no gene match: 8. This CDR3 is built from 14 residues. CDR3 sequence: CASRPTGFGYGYTF. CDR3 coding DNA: TGTGCCAGCAGACCGACAGGGTTTGGCTATGGCTACACCTTC.

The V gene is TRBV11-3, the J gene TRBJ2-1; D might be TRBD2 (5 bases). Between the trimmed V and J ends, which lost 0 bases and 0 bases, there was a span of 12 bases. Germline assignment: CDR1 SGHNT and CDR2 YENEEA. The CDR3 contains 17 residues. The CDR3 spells CASSLDTAGSSYNEQFF. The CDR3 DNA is TGTGCCAGCAGCTTAGATACCGCGGGTAGCTCCTACAATGAGCAGTTCTTC. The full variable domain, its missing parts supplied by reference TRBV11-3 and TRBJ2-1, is EAGVVQSPRYKIIEKKQPVAFWCNPISGHNTLYWYLQNLGQGPELLIRYENEEAVDDSQLPKDRFSAERLKGVDSTLKIQPAELGDSAVYLCASSLDTAGSSYNEQFFGPGTRLTVL.

The CDR3 nucleotides read TGTGCCAGCAGTGAACCAGGGTATGAAAAACTGTTTTTT. This encodes CASSEPGYEKLFF. The chain couples TRBV25-1 to TRBJ1-4; tentative D call: TRBD1 (5 bases). Trimming stripped 2 bases from V and 6 bases from J, with 7 bases between. CDR3 length: 13 residues. From germline, CDR1 is MGHDK and CDR2 SYGVNS.

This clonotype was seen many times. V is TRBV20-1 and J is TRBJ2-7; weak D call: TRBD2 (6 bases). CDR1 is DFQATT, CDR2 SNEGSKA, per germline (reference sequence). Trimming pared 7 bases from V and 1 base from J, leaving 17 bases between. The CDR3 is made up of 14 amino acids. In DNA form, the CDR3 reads TGCAGTGGGGACTCTTATACCTTGTCCTACGAGCAGTACTTC. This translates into CSGDSYTLSYEQYF.

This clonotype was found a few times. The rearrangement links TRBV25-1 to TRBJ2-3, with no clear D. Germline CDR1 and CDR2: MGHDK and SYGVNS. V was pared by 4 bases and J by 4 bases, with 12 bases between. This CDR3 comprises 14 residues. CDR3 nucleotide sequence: TGTGCCAGCAGTGGGGTCCAGGCCTCAGATACGCAGTATTTT. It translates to CASSGVQASDTQYF.

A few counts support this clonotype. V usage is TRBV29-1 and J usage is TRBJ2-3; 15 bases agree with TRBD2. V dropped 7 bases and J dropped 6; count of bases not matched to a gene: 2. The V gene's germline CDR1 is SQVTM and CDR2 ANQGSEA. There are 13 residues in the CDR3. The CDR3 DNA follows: TGCAGCGCTGGACTAGCGGGAGGGGATACGCAGTATTTT. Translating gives CSAGLAGGDTQYF.

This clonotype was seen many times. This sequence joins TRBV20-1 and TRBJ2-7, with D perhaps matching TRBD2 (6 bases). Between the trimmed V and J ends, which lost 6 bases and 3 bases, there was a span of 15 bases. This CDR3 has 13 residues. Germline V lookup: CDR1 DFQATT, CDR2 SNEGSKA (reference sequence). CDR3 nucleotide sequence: TGCAGTGCCTCGGCGGGACCTTACTACGAGCAGTACTTC. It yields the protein CSASAGPYYEQYF.

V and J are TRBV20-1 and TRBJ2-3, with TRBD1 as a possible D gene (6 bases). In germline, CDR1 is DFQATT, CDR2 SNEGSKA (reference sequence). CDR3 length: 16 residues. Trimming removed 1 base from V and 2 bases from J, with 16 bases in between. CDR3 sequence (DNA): TGCAGTGCTAGAGGACCTCAGGGGCTTTACACAGATACGCAGTATTTT. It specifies CSARGPQGLYTDTQYF.

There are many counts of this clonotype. CDR3 coding DNA: TGCAGCGTTGGCCCGTTGACGTTCACAGATACGCAGTATTTT. This gives the protein CSVGPLTFTDTQYF. V usage is TRBV29-1 and J usage is TRBJ2-3; the D is unclear. V was pared by 4 bases and J by 2 bases, with 13 bases between. This CDR3 has 14 residues. In germline, CDR1 is SQVTM, CDR2 ANQGSEA.

The CDR3 coding sequence is TGTGCCAGCAGCTTAAAGGGGGCGGGAGTTTACGAGCAGTACTTC. Protein sequence: CASSLKGAGVYEQYF. The rearrangement uses TRBV7-3 and TRBJ2-7; D possibly matches TRBD1 or TRBD2 (7 bases each). Per the germline V gene, CDR1 is SGHTA and CDR2 is FQGTGA. With 1 base removed from V and 4 bases from J, the gap between germline ends came to 14 bases. There are 15 residues in the CDR3. Filled out from reference TRBV7-3 and TRBJ2-7, the complete variable domain reads GAGVSQTPSNKVTEKGKYVELRCDPISGHTALYWYRQSLGQGPEFLIYFQGTGAADDSGLPNDRFFAVRPEGSVSTLKIQRTERGDSAVYLCASSLKGAGVYEQYFGPGTRLTVT.

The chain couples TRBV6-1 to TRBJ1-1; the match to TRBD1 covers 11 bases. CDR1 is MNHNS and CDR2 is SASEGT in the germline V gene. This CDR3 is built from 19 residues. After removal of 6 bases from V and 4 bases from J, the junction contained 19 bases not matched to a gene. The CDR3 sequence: CASSREHWDRGWRVTEAFF. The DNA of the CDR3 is TGTGCCAGCAGCAGAGAACATTGGGACAGGGGGTGGAGGGTCACTGAAGCTTTCTTT.

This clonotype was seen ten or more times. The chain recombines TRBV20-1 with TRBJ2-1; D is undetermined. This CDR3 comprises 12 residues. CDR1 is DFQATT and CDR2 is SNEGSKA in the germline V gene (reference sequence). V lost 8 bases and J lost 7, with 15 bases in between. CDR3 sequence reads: CSRHSVGNEQFF. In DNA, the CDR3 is TGCAGTAGGCATTCGGTAGGGAATGAGCAGTTCTTC.